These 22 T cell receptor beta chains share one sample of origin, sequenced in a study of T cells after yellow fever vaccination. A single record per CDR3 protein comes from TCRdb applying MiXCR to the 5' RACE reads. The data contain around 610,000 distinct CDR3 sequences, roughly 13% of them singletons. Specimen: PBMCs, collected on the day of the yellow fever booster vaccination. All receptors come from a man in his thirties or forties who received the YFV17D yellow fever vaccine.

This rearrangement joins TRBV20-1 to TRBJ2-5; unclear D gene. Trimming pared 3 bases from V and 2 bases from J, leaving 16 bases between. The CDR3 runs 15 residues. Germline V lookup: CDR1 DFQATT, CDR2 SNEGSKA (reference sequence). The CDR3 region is CSASPAQRSQETQYF. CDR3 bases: TGCAGTGCTAGCCCTGCCCAAAGGTCACAAGAGACCCAGTACTTC.

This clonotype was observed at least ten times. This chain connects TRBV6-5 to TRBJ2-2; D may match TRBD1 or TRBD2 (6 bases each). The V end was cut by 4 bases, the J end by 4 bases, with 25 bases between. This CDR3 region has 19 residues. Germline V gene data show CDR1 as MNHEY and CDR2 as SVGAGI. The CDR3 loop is CASSSVSARTAGGTGELFF. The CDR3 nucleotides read TGTGCCAGCAGTTCAGTCTCGGCCAGGACAGCGGGTGGCACCGGGGAGCTGTTTTTT.

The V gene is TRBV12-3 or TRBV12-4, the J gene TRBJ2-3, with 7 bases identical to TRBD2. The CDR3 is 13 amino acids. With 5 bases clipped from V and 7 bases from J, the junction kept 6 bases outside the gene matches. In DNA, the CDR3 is TGTGCCAGCAGTAGCCCAGCGGGGTATACGCAGTATTTT. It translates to CASSSPAGYTQYF.

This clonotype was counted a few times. The CDR3 DNA sequence: TGCAGTGCGAGACCGGGACAGGGTTACGAGCAGTACTTC. Its protein product is CSARPGQGYEQYF. The chain uses TRBV20-1 and TRBJ2-7; 9 positions agree with TRBD1. The CDR3 contains 13 residues. Trimming took 6 bases from V and 4 from J; bases not matched to a gene: 7. The germline V gene encodes CDR1 DFQATT and CDR2 SNEGSKA (reference sequence).

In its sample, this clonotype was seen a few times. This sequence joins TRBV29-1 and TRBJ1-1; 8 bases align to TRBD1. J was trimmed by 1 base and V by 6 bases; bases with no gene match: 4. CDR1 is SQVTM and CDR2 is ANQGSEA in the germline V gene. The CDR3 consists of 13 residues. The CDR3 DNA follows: TGCAGCGTGCAGGGGGCGCCGAACACTGAAGCTTTCTTT. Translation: CSVQGAPNTEAFF.

The CDR3 is CASSFPGNKETQYF. The CDR3 DNA reads TGTGCCAGCAGCTTCCCCGGGAATAAGGAGACCCAGTACTTC. The rearrangement uses TRBV5-4 and TRBJ2-5; weak D call: TRBD2 (5 bases). This CDR3 is built from 14 residues. Trimming took 2 bases from V and 5 from J, leaving 13 bases between them. Germline lookup yields CDR1 SGHNT and CDR2 YYREEE (reference sequence).

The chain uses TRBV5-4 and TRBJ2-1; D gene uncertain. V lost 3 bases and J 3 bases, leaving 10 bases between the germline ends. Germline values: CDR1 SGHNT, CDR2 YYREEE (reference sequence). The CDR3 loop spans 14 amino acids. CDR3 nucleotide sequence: TGTGCCAGCAGCTCTAATGGGATCTACAATGAGCAGTTCTTC. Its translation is CASSSNGIYNEQFF.

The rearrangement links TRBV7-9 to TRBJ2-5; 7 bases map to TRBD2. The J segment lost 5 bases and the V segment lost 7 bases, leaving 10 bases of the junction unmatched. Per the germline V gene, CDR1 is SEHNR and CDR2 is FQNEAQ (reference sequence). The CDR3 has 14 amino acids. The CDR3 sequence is CASNSAGAAETQYF. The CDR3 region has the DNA TGTGCCAGCAACAGCGCGGGAGCGGCGGAGACCCAGTACTTC.

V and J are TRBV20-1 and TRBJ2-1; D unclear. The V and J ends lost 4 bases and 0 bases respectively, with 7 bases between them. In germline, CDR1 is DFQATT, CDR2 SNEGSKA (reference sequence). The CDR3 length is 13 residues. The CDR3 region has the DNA TGCAGTGCTAATCTTGGCTCCTACAATGAGCAGTTCTTC. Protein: CSANLGSYNEQFF.

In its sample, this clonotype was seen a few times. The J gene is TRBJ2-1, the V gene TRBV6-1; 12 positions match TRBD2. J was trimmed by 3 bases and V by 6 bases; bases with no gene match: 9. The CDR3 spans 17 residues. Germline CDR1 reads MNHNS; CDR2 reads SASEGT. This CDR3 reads CASSRDGLAGIYNEQFF. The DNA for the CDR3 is TGTGCCAGCAGCCGAGACGGACTAGCGGGGATCTACAATGAGCAGTTCTTC.

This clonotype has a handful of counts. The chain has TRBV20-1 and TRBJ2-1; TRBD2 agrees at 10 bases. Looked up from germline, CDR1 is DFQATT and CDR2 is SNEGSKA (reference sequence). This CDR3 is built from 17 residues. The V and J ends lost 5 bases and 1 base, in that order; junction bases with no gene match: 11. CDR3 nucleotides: TGCAGTGCTCAAAACCCGGGACTAGCGTCGTCCTACAATGAGCAGTTCTTC. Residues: CSAQNPGLASSYNEQFF.

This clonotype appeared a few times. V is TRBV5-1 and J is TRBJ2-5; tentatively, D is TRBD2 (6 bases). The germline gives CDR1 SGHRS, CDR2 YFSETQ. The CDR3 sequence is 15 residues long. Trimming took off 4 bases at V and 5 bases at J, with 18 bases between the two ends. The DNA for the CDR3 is TGCGCCAGCAGCATGAACGGAGGGGTTTACGAGACCCAGTACTTC. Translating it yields CASSMNGGVYETQYF.

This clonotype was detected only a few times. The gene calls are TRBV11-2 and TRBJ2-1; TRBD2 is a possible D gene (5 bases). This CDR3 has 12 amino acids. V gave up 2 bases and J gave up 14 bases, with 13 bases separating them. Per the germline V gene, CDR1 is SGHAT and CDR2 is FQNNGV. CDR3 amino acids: CASSLSGLDEFF. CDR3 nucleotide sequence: TGTGCCAGCAGCTTATCGGGGTTAGACGAGTTCTTC. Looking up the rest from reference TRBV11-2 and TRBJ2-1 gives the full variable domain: EAGVAQSPRYKIIEKRQSVAFWCNPISGHATLYWYQQILGQGPKLLIQFQNNGVVDDSQLPKDRFSAERLKGVDSTLKIQPAKLEDSAVYLCASSLSGLDEFFGPGTRLTVL.

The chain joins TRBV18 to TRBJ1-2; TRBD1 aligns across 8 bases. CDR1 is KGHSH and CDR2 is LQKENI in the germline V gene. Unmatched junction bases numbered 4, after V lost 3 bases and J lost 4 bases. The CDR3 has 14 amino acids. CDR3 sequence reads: CASSPGQVSYGYTF. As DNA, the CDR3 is TGTGCCAGCTCACCGGGACAGGTCTCCTATGGCTACACCTTC.

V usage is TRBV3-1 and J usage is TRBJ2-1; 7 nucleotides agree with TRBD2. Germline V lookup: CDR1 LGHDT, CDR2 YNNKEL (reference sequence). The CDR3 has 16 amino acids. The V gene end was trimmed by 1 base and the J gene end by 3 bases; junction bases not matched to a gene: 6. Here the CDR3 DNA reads TGTGCCAGCAGCCAAGCGCTAGCGGCGGACTACAATGAGCAGTTCTTC. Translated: CASSQALAADYNEQFF.

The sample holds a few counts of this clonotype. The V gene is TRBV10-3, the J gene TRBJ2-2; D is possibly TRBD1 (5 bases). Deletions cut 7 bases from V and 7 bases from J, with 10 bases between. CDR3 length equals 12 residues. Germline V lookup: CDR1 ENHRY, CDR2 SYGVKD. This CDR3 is CAIKTGDGELFF. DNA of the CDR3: TGTGCCATCAAAACAGGCGACGGGGAGCTGTTTTTT.

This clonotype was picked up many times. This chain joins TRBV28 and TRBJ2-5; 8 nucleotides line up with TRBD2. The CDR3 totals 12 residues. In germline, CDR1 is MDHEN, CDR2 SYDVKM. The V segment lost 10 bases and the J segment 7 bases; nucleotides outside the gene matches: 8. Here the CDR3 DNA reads TGTGCCACCCATAGCGGGATAATGACCCAGTACTTC. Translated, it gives CATHSGIMTQYF.

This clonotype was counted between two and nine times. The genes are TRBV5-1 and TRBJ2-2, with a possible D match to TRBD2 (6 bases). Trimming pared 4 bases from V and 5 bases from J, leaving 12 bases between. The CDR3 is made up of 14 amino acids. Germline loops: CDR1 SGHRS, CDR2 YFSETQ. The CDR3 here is CASSDGSQTGELFF. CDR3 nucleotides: TGCGCCAGCAGCGACGGGAGTCAGACCGGGGAGCTGTTTTTT.

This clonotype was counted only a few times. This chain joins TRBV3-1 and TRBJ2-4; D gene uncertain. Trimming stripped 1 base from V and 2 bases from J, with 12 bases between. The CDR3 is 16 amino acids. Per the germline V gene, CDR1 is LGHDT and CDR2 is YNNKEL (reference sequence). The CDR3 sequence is CASSQVAGLTKNIQYF. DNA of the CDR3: TGTGCCAGCAGCCAAGTGGCAGGATTGACCAAAAACATTCAGTACTTC.

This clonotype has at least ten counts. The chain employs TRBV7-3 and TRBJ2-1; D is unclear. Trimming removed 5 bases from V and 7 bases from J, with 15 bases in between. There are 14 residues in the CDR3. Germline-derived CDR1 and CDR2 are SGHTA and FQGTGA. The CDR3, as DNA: TGTGCCAGCAGCCTCAATGCAGTGAGGAATGAGCAGTTCTTC. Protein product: CASSLNAVRNEQFF.

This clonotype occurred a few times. CDR3 sequence (DNA): TGTGCCAGCAGCGTAGATCCCGGCACAGATACGCAGTATTTT. Its protein is CASSVDPGTDTQYF. The chain uses TRBV9 and TRBJ2-3; no clear D. V was pared by 0 bases and J by 1 base, with 6 bases between. CDR1 is SGDLS and CDR2 is YYNGEE in the germline V gene. CDR3 length equals 14 residues.

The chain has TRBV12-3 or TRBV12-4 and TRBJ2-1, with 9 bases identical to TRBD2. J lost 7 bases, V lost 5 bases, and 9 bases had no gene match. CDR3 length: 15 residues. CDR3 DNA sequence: TGTGCCAGCAGTCCCCCGGGACTAGCAGTTAATGAGCAGTTCTTC. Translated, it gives CASSPPGLAVNEQFF.